This T cell receptor (beta chain) was sequenced during a study of T cells after yellow fever vaccination. General observations from the study: The study noted that FACS-sorted repertoires could contain abundant clonotypes contaminating from the bulk population.

From the 5' RACE reads, TCRdb called clonotypes with MiXCR, one entry per CDR3 protein. The sample holds some 500,000 distinct CDR3 sequences, about 14% seen once. Turning to this clonotype: The antigen remains undetermined.

The source material was PBMCs, sampled on the day of the yellow fever booster vaccination. This sequence originates from a man aged 30 to 45 who received the YFV17D yellow fever vaccine.

The CDR3 DNA sequence: TGCAGTGCCGGGTCTTGGGGGCAAGAGACCCAGTACTTC. Amino acids: CSAGSWGQETQYF. The chain has TRBV20-1 and TRBJ2-5, with D tentatively TRBD1 or TRBD2 (5 bases each). Germline loops: CDR1 DFQATT, CDR2 SNEGSKA (reference sequence). The CDR3 sequence is 13 residues long. V lost 6 bases to trimming and J lost 2 bases, with 13 bases between them.